This T cell receptor (beta chain) was identified in a study of T cells in Graves' hyperthyroidism and ophthalmopathy. The CDR3 has 16 amino acids. V was pared by 2 bases and J by 4 bases, with 15 bases between. Germline CDR1 reads MDHEN; CDR2 reads SYDVKM. Many counts were recorded for this clonotype. The antigen remains unidentified. Template material for amplifying TCR beta CDR3 regions consisted of RNA transcripts. Using the HTBI primer set, a first-round RT-PCR was run on the TCR CDR3. TCRdb analysed the multiplex PCR reads with MiXCR anew, one entry per CDR3 protein. This repertoire shows almost 350,000 distinct CDR3 sequences, 18% found once; its top ten account for around 15%. Findings and limits, study-wide: Most expanded thyroid clonotypes above 0.001 recurred in blood.

The source material was blood. The gene calls are TRBV28 and TRBJ1-5; D unclear. This clonotype was obtained from a woman between 35 and 50 years old with Graves' ophthalmopathy. CDR3: CASSLGVSGSNQPQHF. The CDR3, as DNA: TGTGCCAGCAGTTTAGGAGTCTCGGGCAGTAATCAGCCCCAGCATTTT.